Below are 7 T cell receptor beta chains sequenced from a single sample in a study of cytomegalovirus exposure and HLA in healthy donors. The PCR employed 60 Vbeta primers together with 13 Jbeta primers. The assay was immunoSEQ multiplex PCR, and TCRdb's table has in-frame clones only and misses some. Of around 110,000 clones listed, about two thirds are singletons. The source material was PBMCs. The origin of the receptors is a female donor in good health and CMV-seronegative.

The chain's CDR3 is CASSPGTSGLYEQYF. Written as DNA, the CDR3 is TGTGCCAGCAGCCCAGGGACTAGCGGGCTCTACGAGCAGTACTTC. This chain links TRBV9 with TRBJ2-7; 12 nucleotides align to TRBD2. Trimming cost V 4 bases and J 3 bases; bases outside gene matches: 5. The CDR3 has 15 amino acids. The V gene's germline CDR1 is SGDLS and CDR2 YYNGEE.

This chain uses TRBV4-3 with TRBJ2-5; 7 bases align to TRBD2. There are 17 residues in the CDR3. Germline CDR1 is LGHNA and CDR2 is YSLEER. Trimming took 4 bases from V and 3 from J; bases not matched to a gene: 14. The DNA for the CDR3 is TGCGCCAGCAGCCCCGGGCAAGCGGGGACGGGAGAAGAGACCCAGTACTTC. Its protein product is CASSPGQAGTGEETQYF.

The V and J genes are TRBV29-1 and TRBJ2-1, with D maybe TRBD2 (5 bases). V dropped 8 bases and J dropped 2 bases, with 13 bases sitting between them. This CDR3 contains 13 residues. Germline loops: CDR1 SQVTM, CDR2 ANQGSEA. This CDR3 reads CSCTTGTYNEQFF. The CDR3 nucleotides are TGCAGCTGTACCACGGGGACCTACAATGAGCAGTTCTTC.

The rearrangement uses TRBV30 and TRBJ2-2; D unresolved. Germline-derived CDR1 and CDR2 are GTSNPN and SVGIG (reference sequence). There are 15 residues in the CDR3. V gave up 7 bases and J gave up 4 bases, with 19 bases separating them. CDR3 coding DNA: TGTGCCTACCACACAGCAGAACCGAGCACCGGGGAGCTGTTTTTT. Protein sequence: CAYHTAEPSTGELFF.

DNA for the CDR3: TGTGCCAGCAGTGAATTCTCACAGGGGGGGGAAAAACTGTTTTTT. Protein product: CASSEFSQGGEKLFF. The chain combines TRBV25-1 with TRBJ1-4; 8 nucleotides match TRBD1. With V trimmed by 1 base and J by 8 bases, 6 bases remained unmatched. The CDR3 sequence is 15 residues long. CDR1 is MGHDK and CDR2 is SYGVNS in the germline V gene.

This clone was counted between two and nine times. This chain joins TRBV15 and TRBJ1-3, with a possible D match to TRBD1 (6 bases). The CDR3 consists of 14 residues. V shed 4 bases and J shed 4 bases, with 11 bases lying between them. The V gene's germline CDR1 is LNHNV and CDR2 YYDKDF (reference sequence). The CDR3 DNA reads as TGTGCCACCAGCATTGGGACAAACGGAAACACCATATATTTT. It specifies CATSIGTNGNTIYF.

J is TRBJ1-4 and V is TRBV14; 7 bases are shared with TRBD1. The V and J ends lost 5 bases and 8 bases, in that order; junction bases with no gene match: 8. Germline CDR1 and CDR2: SGHDN and FVKESK. This CDR3 contains 14 residues. The CDR3 DNA reads TGTGCCAGCAGCACCGGGACAGTGACCGAAAAACTGTTTTTT. This translates into CASSTGTVTEKLFF.